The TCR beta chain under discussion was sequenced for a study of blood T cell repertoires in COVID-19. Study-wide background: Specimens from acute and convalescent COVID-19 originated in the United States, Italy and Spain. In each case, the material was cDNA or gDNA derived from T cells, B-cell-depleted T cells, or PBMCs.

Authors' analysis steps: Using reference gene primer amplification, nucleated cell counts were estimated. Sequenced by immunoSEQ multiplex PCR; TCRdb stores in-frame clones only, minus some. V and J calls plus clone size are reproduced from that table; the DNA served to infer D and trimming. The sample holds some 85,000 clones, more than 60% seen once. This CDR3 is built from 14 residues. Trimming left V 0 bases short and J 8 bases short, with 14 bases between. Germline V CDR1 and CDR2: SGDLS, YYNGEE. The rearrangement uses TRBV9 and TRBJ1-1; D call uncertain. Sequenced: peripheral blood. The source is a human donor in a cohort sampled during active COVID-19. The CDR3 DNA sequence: TGTGCCAGCAGCGTAGCTGCCCTGGCGGGCGAAGCTTTCTTT. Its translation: CASSVAALAGEAFF. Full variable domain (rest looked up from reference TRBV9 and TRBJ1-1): DSGVTQTPKHLITATGQRVTLRCSPRSGDLSVYWYQQSLDQGLQFLIQYYNGEERAKGNILERFSAQQFPDLHSELNLSSLELGDSALYFCASSVAALAGEAFFGQGTRLTVV.